A single sample gave rise to the 21 T cell receptor beta chains below, sequenced in a study of spatial heterogeneity in lung cancer. Described time point: blood at routine non-recurrence follow-up after resection. Without sorting, whole RNA was sequenced from tumor, nontumor lung or frozen PBMC. MiXCR, run by TCRdb on the 5' RACE reads, gives a single entry per CDR3 protein. Here the sample spans about 52,000 distinct CDR3 sequences, around 7.7% being singletons. Sequenced material: PBMCs, taken at follow-up. All receptors come from a female donor with early-stage non-small cell lung cancer.

This clonotype was observed at least ten times. The chain recombines TRBV4-1 with TRBJ2-1, with a tentative D call TRBD2 (6 bases). Trimming removed 6 bases from V and 4 bases from J, with 13 bases in between. The CDR3 contains 14 residues. Germline V gene data show CDR1 as MGHRA and CDR2 as YSYEKL. In DNA form, the CDR3 reads TGCGCCAGCAGAAAACTAGCCGCATACAATGAGCAGTTCTTC. It encodes CASRKLAAYNEQFF.

The V and J genes are TRBV5-1 and TRBJ1-3; TRBD1 is a possible D gene (6 bases). The length of the CDR3 is 17 residues. Trimming shortened V by 3 bases and J by 2 bases, and 18 bases separated the two germline ends. Germline V gene data show CDR1 as SGHRS and CDR2 as YFSETQ. CDR3 sequence: CASSSPEQGFTGNTIYF. The CDR3 DNA follows: TGCGCCAGCAGCTCACCCGAACAGGGCTTCACTGGAAACACCATATATTTT. Variable domain in full (rest from reference TRBV5-1 and TRBJ1-3): KAGVTQTPRYLIKTRGQQVTLSCSPISGHRSVSWYQQTPGQGLQFLFEYFSETQRNKGNFPGRFSGRQFSNSRSEMNVSTLELGDSALYLCASSSPEQGFTGNTIYFGEGSWLTVV.

In its sample, this clonotype was seen a few times. J is TRBJ2-5 and V is TRBV12-5, with 10 nucleotides matching TRBD1. J gave up 5 bases and V 2 bases, and 11 bases lay outside the gene matches. This CDR3 is 17 amino acids long. The germline V gene encodes CDR1 LGHNT and CDR2 FRNRAP. The CDR3 here is CASGLPLTGGEDETQYF. The DNA of the CDR3 is TGTGCTAGTGGTTTGCCTTTGACAGGGGGCGAAGATGAGACCCAGTACTTC.

The rearrangement links TRBV19 to TRBJ2-1; TRBD2 aligns across 13 bases. This CDR3 has 16 amino acids. The V gene's germline CDR1 is LNHDA and CDR2 SQIVND (reference sequence). Trimming at V came to 4 bases and at J to 4 bases, leaving 4 bases not matched to a gene. As DNA, the CDR3 is TGTGCCAGTAGTAACCGACTAGCGGGGGGTTACAATGAGCAGTTCTTC. As protein: CASSNRLAGGYNEQFF.

The V and J genes are TRBV18 and TRBJ1-1; D remains unclear. Germline V gene data show CDR1 as KGHSH and CDR2 as LQKENI. V was pared by 7 bases and J by 0 bases, with 9 bases between. The CDR3 is 13 amino acids. CDR3 loop: CASCLAMNTEAFF. CDR3 coding DNA: TGTGCCAGCTGCCTTGCGATGAACACTGAAGCTTTCTTT.

The table lists this clonotype with many counts. The chain couples TRBV4-1 to TRBJ2-5; D not resolved. CDR3 length equals 12 residues. Trimming took 1 base from V and 5 from J, leaving 5 bases between them. CDR1 MGHRA and CDR2 YSYEKL come from the germline V gene. The CDR3 reads CASSQVAETQYF. In DNA form, the CDR3 reads TGCGCCAGCAGCCAAGTCGCGGAGACCCAGTACTTC.

The rearrangement uses TRBV5-1 and TRBJ1-1, with D unresolved. The CDR3 is 14 amino acids. Germline loops: CDR1 SGHRS, CDR2 YFSETQ. V lost 1 base, J lost 1 base, and 8 bases lay in between. The CDR3 coding sequence is TGCGCCAGCAGCTTGCTGAGGGAGAACACTGAAGCTTTCTTT. Translated, it gives CASSLLRENTEAFF.

This clonotype was observed a few times. CDR3 sequence (DNA): TGTGCCAGCAGCTTAGCCCCACCCCAGTACTTC. Its protein is CASSLAPPQYF. The chain uses TRBV7-2 and TRBJ2-5; D gene unclear. The CDR3 extends over 11 amino acids. The V gene's germline CDR1 is SGHTA and CDR2 FQGNSA. Trimming took 0 bases from V and 9 from J, leaving 5 bases between them. The whole variable domain, remainder taken from reference TRBV7-2 and TRBJ2-5, is GAGVSQSPSNKVTEKGKDVELRCDPISGHTALYWYRQSLGQGLEFLIYFQGNSAPDKSGLPSDRFSAERTGGSVSTLTIQRTQQEDSAVYLCASSLAPPQYFGPGTRLLVL.

The sample holds many counts of this clonotype. This chain connects TRBV7-8 to TRBJ2-3; no clear D. In germline, CDR1 is SGHVS, CDR2 FQNEAQ. The V and J ends lost 2 bases and 1 base respectively, with 4 bases between them. This CDR3 region has 13 residues. In DNA, the CDR3 is TGTGCCAGCAGCTTACCCGGCACAGATACGCAGTATTTT. Protein product: CASSLPGTDTQYF. The complete variable domain, with remaining parts taken from reference TRBV7-8 and TRBJ2-3, reads GAGVSQSPRYKVAKRGQDVALRCDPISGHVSLFWYQQALGQGPEFLTYFQNEAQLDKSGLPSDRFFAERPEGSVSTLKIQRTQQEDSAVYLCASSLPGTDTQYFGPGTRLTVL.

There are many counts of this clonotype. This chain joins TRBV5-1 and TRBJ2-3, with a weak D call TRBD1 (6 bases). The germline V gene encodes CDR1 SGHRS and CDR2 YFSETQ. This CDR3 is built from 16 residues. V dropped 1 base and J dropped 2 bases, with 14 bases sitting between them. The CDR3 nucleotides read TGCGCCAGCAGCTTGAGGACAGCCACAATCACAGATACGCAGTATTTT. Amino acid sequence: CASSLRTATITDTQYF.

The V call is TRBV28, the J call TRBJ2-7, with TRBD1 matching 7 bases. The CDR3 sequence is 15 residues long. V gave up 5 bases and J gave up 0 bases; unmatched junction bases: 7. Germline V CDR1 and CDR2: MDHEN, SYDVKM. The CDR3 coding sequence is TGTGCCAGCAGTCCCTCGGACAGGAGCTCCTACGAGCAGTACTTC. Translated, it gives CASSPSDRSSYEQYF.

J is TRBJ2-7 and V is TRBV28; D may be TRBD1 (6 bases). Germline CDR1 and CDR2: MDHEN and SYDVKM. The germline V and J ends were trimmed by 5 bases and 6 bases, with 11 bases remaining between them. The CDR3 length is 12 residues. CDR3 residues: CASSIQGSEQYF. The CDR3 region has the DNA TGTGCCAGCAGTATACAGGGAAGCGAGCAGTACTTC. The full variable domain, rest sourced from reference TRBV28 and TRBJ2-7, is DVKVTQSSRYLVKRTGEKVFLECVQDMDHENMFWYRQDPGLGLRLIYFSYDVKMKEKGDIPEGYSVSREKKERFSLILESASTNQTSMYLCASSIQGSEQYFGPGTRLTVT.

Many counts were recorded for this clonotype. This sequence joins TRBV5-1 and TRBJ2-3, with 12 positions matching TRBD2. Germline V lookup: CDR1 SGHRS, CDR2 YFSETQ. The CDR3 is made up of 16 amino acids. V dropped 4 bases and J dropped 1; count of bases not matched to a gene: 4. The DNA of the CDR3 is TGCGCCAGCAGCCCGGGACTAGCGGGCGGCACAGATACGCAGTATTTT. It specifies CASSPGLAGGTDTQYF.

This clonotype has at least ten counts. The rearrangement links TRBV19 to TRBJ2-4, with D perhaps matching TRBD1 or TRBD2 (5 bases each). V lost 4 bases and J lost 1, with 20 bases in between. Germline V gene sequence: CDR1 LNHDA, CDR2 SQIVND (reference sequence). The CDR3 runs to 18 residues. Here the CDR3 DNA reads TGTGCCAGTAGTAGGACCCATGGGGGAAACTCGGCCAAAAACATTCAGTACTTC. Protein product: CASSRTHGGNSAKNIQYF.

In this sample, this clonotype turned up many times. The rearrangement uses TRBV24-1 and TRBJ2-2; D gene uncertain. Trimming shortened V by 2 bases and J by 3 bases, and 0 bases separated the two germline ends. Germline V CDR1 and CDR2: KGHDR, SFDVKD. This CDR3 is built from 12 residues. The CDR3 sequence is CATSDYTGELFF. CDR3 bases: TGTGCCACCAGTGATTACACCGGGGAGCTGTTTTTT.

V is TRBV23-1 and J is TRBJ2-7; no definite D call. TRBV23-1 is identified as an open reading frame with a role that is uncertain. The length of the CDR3 is 9 residues. Between the trimmed V and J ends, which lost 0 bases and 11 bases, there was a span of 2 bases. This CDR3 is CASSQSKYF. CDR3 nucleotides: TGCGCCAGCAGTCAATCGAAGTACTTC.

This clonotype occurred many times. The chain couples TRBV5-1 to TRBJ1-2, with 7 nucleotides matching TRBD1. There are 17 residues in the CDR3. Germline CDR1 SGHRS, CDR2 YFSETQ. With 2 bases clipped from V and 4 bases from J, the junction kept 14 bases outside the gene matches. The CDR3 DNA reads TGCGCCAGCAGCTTCGGAGACAGGGACTTTGAGGCCTATGGCTACACCTTC. Encoded protein: CASSFGDRDFEAYGYTF.

V usage is TRBV5-1 and J usage is TRBJ1-6; D is undetermined. The CDR3 is made up of 13 amino acids. The germline V gene has CDR1 SGHRS and CDR2 YFSETQ. V was cut by 5 bases and J by 5 bases, with 8 bases left in between. The CDR3 is CASRNLDNSPLHF. The CDR3 region has the DNA TGCGCCAGCAGGAACCTTGATAATTCACCCCTCCACTTT.

This clonotype was observed at least ten times. The CDR3 sequence: CASSRISTYEQYF. The CDR3, as DNA: TGTGCCAGCAGCCGGATTTCGACCTACGAGCAGTACTTC. V is TRBV28 and J is TRBJ2-7; D is ambiguous. CDR3 length equals 13 residues. Trimming took off 6 bases at V and 2 bases at J, with 11 bases between the two ends. CDR1 MDHEN and CDR2 SYDVKM come from the germline V gene.

This clonotype has at least ten counts. The chain is built from TRBV4-2 and TRBJ2-3; 9 bases are a match to TRBD2. The V gene end was trimmed by 1 base and the J gene end by 2 bases; junction bases not matched to a gene: 7. The CDR3 length is 17 residues. CDR1 is LGHNA, CDR2 YNFKEQ, per germline. The CDR3 bases are TGTGCCAGCAGCCAAGCCAAGATAGCGGGGGACACAGATACGCAGTATTTT. This translates into CASSQAKIAGDTDTQYF.

This clonotype appeared a few times. V usage is TRBV20-1 and J usage is TRBJ2-2, with D perhaps TRBD1 or TRBD2 (6 bases each). Germline CDR1 reads DFQATT; CDR2 reads SNEGSKA (reference sequence). The length of the CDR3 is 17 residues. V was cut by 6 bases and J by 5 bases, with 25 bases left in between. CDR3 sequence: CSARATGATSYTGELFF. Written as DNA, the CDR3 is TGCAGTGCCAGGGCAACGGGGGCCACTAGCTATACCGGGGAGCTGTTTTTT.